The sequence of this T cell receptor beta chain was determined in a study of cytomegalovirus exposure and HLA in healthy donors. The study's findings and limits: Several top significant clusters appeared, in a later analysis, to be linked to common viral pathogens.

With 3 bases removed from V and 3 bases from J, the gap between germline ends came to 12 bases. The CDR3 consists of 15 residues. In germline, CDR1 is SGHTA, CDR2 FQGNSA. The PCR had 60 Vbeta and 13 Jbeta primers. Clones were sequenced by immunoSEQ multiplex PCR, and TCRdb holds only the in-frame ones, with some missing. There are about 200,000 clones in the sample; 65% to 85% occur only once, and nearly 3% lies in the top ten. Regarding donors, all were healthy bone marrow donors. This clone was found once. Its matching antigen is unknown. The clonotype comes from a woman aged 25 to 39 in good health and CMV-seronegative. Specimen: PBMCs. J is TRBJ1-5 and V is TRBV7-2; maybe TRBD1 (5 bases). CDR3 sequence: CASSLYQGANQPQHF. CDR3 coding DNA: TGTGCCAGCAGCTTGTACCAAGGGGCCAATCAGCCCCAGCATTTT.